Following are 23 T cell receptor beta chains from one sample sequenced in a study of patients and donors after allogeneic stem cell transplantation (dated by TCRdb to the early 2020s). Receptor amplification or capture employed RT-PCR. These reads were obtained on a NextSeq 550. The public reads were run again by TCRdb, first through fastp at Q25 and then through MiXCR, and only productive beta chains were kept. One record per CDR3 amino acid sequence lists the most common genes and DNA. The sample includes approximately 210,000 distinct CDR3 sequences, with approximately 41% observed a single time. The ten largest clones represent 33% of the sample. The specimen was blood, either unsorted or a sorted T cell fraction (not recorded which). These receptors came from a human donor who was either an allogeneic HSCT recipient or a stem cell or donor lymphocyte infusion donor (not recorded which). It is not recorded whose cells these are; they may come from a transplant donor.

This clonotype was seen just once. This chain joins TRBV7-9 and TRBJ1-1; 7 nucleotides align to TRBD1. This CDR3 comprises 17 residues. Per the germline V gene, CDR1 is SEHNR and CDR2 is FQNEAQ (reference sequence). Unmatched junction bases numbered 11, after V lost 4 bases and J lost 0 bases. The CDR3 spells CASSSQRDRRMNTEAFF. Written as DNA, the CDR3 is TGTGCCAGCAGCTCCCAGCGGGACAGAAGGATGAACACTGAAGCTTTCTTT.

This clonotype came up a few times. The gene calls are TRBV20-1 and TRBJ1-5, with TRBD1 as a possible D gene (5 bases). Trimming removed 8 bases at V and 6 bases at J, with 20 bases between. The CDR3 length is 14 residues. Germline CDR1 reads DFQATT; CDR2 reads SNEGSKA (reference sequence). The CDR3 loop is CSTWDQGRTQPQHF. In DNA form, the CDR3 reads TGCAGTACTTGGGACCAGGGACGTACTCAGCCCCAGCATTTT.

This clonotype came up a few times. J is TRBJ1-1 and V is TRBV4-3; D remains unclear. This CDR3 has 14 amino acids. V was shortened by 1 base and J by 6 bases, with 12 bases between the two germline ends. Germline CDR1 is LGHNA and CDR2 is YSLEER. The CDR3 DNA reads TGCGCCAGCAGCCAAGGTACCCAGGACCCTGAAGCTTTCTTT. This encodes CASSQGTQDPEAFF.

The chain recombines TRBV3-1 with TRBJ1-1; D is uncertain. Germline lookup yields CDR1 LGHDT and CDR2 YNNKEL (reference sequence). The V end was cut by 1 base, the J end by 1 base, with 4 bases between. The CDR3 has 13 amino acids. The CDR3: CASSQVENTEAFF. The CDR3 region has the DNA TGTGCCAGCAGCCAAGTGGAGAACACTGAAGCTTTCTTT.

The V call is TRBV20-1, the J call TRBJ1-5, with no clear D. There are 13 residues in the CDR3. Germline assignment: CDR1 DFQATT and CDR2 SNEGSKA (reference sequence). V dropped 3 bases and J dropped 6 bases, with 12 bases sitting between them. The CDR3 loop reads CSARWGEAQPQHF. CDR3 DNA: TGCAGTGCTAGGTGGGGAGAAGCTCAGCCCCAGCATTTT.

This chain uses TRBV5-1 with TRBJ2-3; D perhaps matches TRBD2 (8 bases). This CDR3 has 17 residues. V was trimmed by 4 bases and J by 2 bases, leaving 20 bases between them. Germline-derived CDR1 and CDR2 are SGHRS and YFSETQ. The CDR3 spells CASSPRDSGSVTDTQYF. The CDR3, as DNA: TGCGCCAGCAGCCCTCGGGACAGCGGGAGTGTCACAGATACGCAGTATTTT.

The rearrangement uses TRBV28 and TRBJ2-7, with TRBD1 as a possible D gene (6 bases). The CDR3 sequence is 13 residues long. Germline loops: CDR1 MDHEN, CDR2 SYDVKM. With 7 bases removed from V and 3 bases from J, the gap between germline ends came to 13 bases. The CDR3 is CASIPHRDYEQYF. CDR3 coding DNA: TGTGCCAGCATCCCTCACAGGGACTACGAGCAGTACTTC.

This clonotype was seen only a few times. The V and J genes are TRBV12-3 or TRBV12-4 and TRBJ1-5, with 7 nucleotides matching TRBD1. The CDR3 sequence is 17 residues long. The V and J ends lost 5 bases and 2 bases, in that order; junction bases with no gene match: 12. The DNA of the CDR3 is TGTGCCAGCAGTCCATCAGGAGGGGGCGCGGGCAATCAGCCCCAGCATTTT. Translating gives CASSPSGGGAGNQPQHF.

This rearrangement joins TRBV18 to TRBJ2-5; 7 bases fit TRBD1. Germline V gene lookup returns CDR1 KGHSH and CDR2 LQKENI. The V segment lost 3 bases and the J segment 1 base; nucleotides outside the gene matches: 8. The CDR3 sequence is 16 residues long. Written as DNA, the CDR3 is TGTGCCAGCTCACCGGGCGAGGACAGGACCCAAGAGACCCAGTACTTC. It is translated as CASSPGEDRTQETQYF.

CDR3 loop: CAMTDRPTNEKLFF. The CDR3 coding sequence is TGTGCCATGACTGACCGACCAACTAATGAAAAACTGTTTTTT. V and J are TRBV10-3 and TRBJ1-4; no reliable D call. Trimming took off 9 bases at V and 0 bases at J, with 11 bases between the two ends. This CDR3 is built from 14 residues. The germline V gene encodes CDR1 ENHRY and CDR2 SYGVKD.

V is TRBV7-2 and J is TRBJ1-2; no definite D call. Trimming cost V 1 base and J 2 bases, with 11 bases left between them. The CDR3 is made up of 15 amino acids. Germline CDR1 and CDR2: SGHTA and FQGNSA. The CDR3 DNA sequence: TGTGCCAGCAGCTTAGAAGGCCGCCGCAACTATGGCTACACCTTC. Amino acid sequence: CASSLEGRRNYGYTF.

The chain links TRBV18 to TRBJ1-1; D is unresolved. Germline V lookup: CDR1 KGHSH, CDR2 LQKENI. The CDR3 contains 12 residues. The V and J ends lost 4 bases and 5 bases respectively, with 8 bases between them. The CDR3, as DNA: TGTGCCAGCTCACTCGATGGGACTGAAGCTTTCTTT. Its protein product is CASSLDGTEAFF.

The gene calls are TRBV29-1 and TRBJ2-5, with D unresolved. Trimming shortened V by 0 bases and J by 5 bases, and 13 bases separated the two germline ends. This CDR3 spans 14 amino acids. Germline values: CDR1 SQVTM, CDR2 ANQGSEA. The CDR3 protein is CSVEDSLLIETQYF. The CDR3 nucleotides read TGCAGCGTTGAAGATTCCCTGCTTATTGAGACCCAGTACTTC.

This CDR3 reads CATSSAVSGNTIYF. The CDR3, as DNA: TGTGCCACCAGCAGTGCGGTATCAGGAAACACCATATATTTT. The rearrangement links TRBV15 to TRBJ1-3; D is uncertain. The CDR3 is 14 residues long. Germline CDR1 and CDR2: LNHNV and YYDKDF (reference sequence). The V end was cut by 3 bases, the J end by 4 bases, with 10 bases between.

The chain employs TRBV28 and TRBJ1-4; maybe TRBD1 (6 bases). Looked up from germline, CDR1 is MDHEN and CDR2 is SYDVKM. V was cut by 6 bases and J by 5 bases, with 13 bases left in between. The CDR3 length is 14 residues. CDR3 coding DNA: TGTGCCAGCAGCTCCGGGACAAGAAATGAAAAACTGTTTTTT. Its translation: CASSSGTRNEKLFF.

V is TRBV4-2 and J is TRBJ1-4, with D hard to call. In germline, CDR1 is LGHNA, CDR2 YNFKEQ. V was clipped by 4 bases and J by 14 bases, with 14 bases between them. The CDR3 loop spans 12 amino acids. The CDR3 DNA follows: TGTGCCAGCAGCCGAGATAATGATAATCTGTTTTTT. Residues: CASSRDNDNLFF.

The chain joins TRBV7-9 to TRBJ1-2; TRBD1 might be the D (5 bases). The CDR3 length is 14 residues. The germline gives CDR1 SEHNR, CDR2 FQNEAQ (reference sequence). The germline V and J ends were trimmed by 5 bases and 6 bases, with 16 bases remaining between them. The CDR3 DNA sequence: TGTGCCAGCAGCACGGGACCTCAGCTGAATGGCTACACCTTC. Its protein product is CASSTGPQLNGYTF.

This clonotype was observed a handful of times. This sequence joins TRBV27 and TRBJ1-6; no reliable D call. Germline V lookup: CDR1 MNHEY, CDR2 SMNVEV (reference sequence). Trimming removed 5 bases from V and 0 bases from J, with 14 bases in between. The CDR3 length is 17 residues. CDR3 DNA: TGTGCCAGCAGTGACCGGACCGTGAGCTCCTATAATTCACCCCTCCACTTT. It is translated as CASSDRTVSSYNSPLHF.

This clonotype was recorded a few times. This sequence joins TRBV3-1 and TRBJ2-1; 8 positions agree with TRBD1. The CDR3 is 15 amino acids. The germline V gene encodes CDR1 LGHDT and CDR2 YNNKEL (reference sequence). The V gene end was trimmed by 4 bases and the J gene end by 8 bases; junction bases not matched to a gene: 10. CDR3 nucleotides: TGTGCCAGCAGCCCCCGGGACAGGTTTAAAGATGAGCAGTTCTTC. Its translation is CASSPRDRFKDEQFF.

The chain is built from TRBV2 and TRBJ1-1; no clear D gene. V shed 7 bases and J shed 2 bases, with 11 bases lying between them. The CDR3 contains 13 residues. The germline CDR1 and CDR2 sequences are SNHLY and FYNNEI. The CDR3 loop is CASTRTANTEAFF. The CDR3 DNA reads TGTGCCAGCACGCGGACGGCTAACACTGAAGCTTTCTTT.

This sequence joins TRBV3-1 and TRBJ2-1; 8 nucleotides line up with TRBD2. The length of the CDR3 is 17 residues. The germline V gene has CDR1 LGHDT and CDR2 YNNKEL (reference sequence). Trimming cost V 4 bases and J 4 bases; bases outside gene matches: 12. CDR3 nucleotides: TGTGCCAGCAGCCCCCCGCGGGGACTAGGATCATACAATGAGCAGTTCTTC. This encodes CASSPPRGLGSYNEQFF.

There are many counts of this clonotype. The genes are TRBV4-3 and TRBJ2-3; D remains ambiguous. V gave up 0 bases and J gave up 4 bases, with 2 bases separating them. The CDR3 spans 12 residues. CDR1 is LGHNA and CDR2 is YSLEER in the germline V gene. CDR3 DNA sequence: TGCGCCAGCAGCCAAGAGGCAGATACGCAGTATTTT. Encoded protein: CASSQEADTQYF.

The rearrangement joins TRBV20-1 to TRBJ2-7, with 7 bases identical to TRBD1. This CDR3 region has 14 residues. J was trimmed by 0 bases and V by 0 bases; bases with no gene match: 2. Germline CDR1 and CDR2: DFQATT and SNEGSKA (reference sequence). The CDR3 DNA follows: TGCAGTGCTAGAGAGACAGGGTACTCCTACGAGCAGTACTTC. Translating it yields CSARETGYSYEQYF.